This TCR beta chain was recovered during a study of blood T cell repertoires in COVID-19. Study summary: There were acute and convalescent COVID-19 samples, and they came from the United States, Italy and Spain.

The CDR3 has 13 residues. Germline assignment: CDR1 MDHEN and CDR2 SYDVKM. V lost 5 bases and J lost 5, with 12 bases in between. Only in-frame clones appear in the TCRdb table, and some are missing; sequencing was by immunoSEQ multiplex PCR. The repertoire holds about 140,000 clones, with roughly 81% as singletons. This clonotype was sampled from a woman aged 45 to 65 with active or convalescent COVID-19. V gene TRBV28 combines with J gene TRBJ1-2, with D possibly being TRBD1 (5 bases). Sample: peripheral blood. The CDR3 loop is CASSPLTVYGYTF. In DNA, the CDR3 is TGTGCCAGCAGTCCGCTGACAGTATATGGCTACACCTTC.